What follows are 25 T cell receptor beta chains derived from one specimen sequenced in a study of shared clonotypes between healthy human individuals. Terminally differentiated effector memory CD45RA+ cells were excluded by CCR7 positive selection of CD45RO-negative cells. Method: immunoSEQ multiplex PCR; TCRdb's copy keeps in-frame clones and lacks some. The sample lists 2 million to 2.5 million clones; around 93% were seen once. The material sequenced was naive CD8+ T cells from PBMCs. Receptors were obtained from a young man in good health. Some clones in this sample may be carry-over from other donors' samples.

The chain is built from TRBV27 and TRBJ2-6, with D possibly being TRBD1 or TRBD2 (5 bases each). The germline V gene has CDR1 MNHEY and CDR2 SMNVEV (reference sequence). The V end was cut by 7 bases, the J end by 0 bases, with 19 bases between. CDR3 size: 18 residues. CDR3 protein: CASTAVGVRGSGANVLTF. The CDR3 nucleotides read TGTGCCAGCACAGCCGTTGGAGTGAGGGGCTCTGGGGCCAACGTCCTGACTTTC.

The CDR3: CASSSDRTGELFF. CDR3 sequence (DNA): TGTGCCAGCAGCTCGGACAGGACCGGGGAGCTGTTTTTT. The gene calls are TRBV7-7 and TRBJ2-2; 7 nucleotides match TRBD1. Trimming cost V 4 bases and J 5 bases; bases outside gene matches: 1. This CDR3 comprises 13 residues. Per germline, CDR1 SSHAT and CDR2 FNYEAQ (reference sequence).

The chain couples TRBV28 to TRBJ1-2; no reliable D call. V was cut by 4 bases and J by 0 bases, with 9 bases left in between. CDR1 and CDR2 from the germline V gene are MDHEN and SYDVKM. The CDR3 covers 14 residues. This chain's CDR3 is CASSWRVANYGYTF. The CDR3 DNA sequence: TGTGCCAGCAGTTGGCGGGTCGCTAACTATGGCTACACCTTC.

CDR3 protein: CASSIVVGWGQNYSNQPQHF. DNA of the CDR3: TGTGCCAGTAGTATTGTTGTAGGGTGGGGACAGAACTATAGCAATCAGCCCCAGCATTTT. The chain links TRBV19 to TRBJ1-5; 7 positions match TRBD1. Germline assignment: CDR1 LNHDA and CDR2 SQIVND (reference sequence). V lost 3 bases and J lost 0; bases outside the gene matches: 17. This CDR3 spans 20 amino acids. The full variable domain, its missing parts supplied by reference TRBV19 and TRBJ1-5, is DGGITQSPKYLFRKEGQNVTLSCEQNLNHDAMYWYRQDPGQGLRLIYYSQIVNDFQKGDIAEGYSVSREKKESFPLTVTSAQKNPTAFYLCASSIVVGWGQNYSNQPQHFGDGTRLSIL.

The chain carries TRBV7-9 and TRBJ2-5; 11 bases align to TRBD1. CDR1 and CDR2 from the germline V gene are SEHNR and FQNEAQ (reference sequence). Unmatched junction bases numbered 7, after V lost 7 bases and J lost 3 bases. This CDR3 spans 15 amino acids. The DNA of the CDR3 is TGTGCCAGCACCTGGGGGACAGGGGGGGAAGAGACCCAGTACTTC. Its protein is CASTWGTGGEETQYF.

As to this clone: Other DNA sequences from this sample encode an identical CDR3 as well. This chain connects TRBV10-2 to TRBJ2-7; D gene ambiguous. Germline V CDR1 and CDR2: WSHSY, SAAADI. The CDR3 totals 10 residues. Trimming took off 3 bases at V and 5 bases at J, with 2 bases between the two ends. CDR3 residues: CASSDNEQYF. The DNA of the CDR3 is TGCGCCAGCAGTGATAACGAGCAGTACTTC.

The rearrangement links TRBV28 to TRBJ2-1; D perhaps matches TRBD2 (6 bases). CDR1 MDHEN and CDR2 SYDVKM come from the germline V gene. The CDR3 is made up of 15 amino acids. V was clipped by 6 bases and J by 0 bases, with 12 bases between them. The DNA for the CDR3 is TGTGCCAGCAGCGGGACTTTCAACTCCTACAATGAGCAGTTCTTC. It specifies CASSGTFNSYNEQFF.

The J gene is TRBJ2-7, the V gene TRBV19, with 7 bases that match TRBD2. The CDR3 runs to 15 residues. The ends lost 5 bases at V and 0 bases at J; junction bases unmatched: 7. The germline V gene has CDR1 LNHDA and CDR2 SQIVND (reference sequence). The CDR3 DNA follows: TGTGCCAGTAGTGAGCGGGACTCTAGCTCCTACGAGCAGTACTTC. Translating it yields CASSERDSSSYEQYF.

As DNA, the CDR3 is TGTGCCATCAGCGGGGCGGGCAATCAGCCCCAGCATTTT. It is translated as CAISGAGNQPQHF. J is TRBJ1-5 and V is TRBV10-3, with a weak D call TRBD1 (5 bases). Germline V gives CDR1 ENHRY, CDR2 SYGVKD. This CDR3 comprises 13 residues. The V and J ends lost 6 bases and 2 bases respectively, with 8 bases between them.

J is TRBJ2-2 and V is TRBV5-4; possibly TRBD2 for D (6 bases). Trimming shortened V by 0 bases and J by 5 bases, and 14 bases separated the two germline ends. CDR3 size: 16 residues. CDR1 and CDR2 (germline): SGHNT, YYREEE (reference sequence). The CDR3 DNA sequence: TGTGCCAGCAGCTTGGAGGTTCCGGGGACTACCGGGGAGCTGTTTTTT. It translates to CASSLEVPGTTGELFF.

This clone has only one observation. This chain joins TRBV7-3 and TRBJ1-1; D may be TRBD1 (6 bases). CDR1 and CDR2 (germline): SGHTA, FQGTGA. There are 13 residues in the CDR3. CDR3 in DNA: TGTGACCGAAATACAGGGAGGAACACTGAAGCTTTCTTT. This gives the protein CDRNTGRNTEAFF.

The CDR3 sequence: CASSLDTGGLEAFF. The CDR3 DNA sequence: TGTGCCAGCAGCTTAGATACGGGTGGGCTTGAAGCTTTCTTT. The chain is built from TRBV11-2 and TRBJ1-1, with D hard to call. The CDR3 runs to 14 residues. Germline V gene lookup returns CDR1 SGHAT and CDR2 FQNNGV. With 0 bases removed from V and 7 bases from J, the gap between germline ends came to 12 bases.

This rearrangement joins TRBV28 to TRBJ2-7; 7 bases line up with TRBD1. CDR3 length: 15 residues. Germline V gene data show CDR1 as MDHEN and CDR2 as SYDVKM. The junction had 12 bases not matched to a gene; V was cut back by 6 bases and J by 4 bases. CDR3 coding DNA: TGTGCCAGCAGCTCCCCCACTCGACAGGGTTACGAGCAGTACTTC. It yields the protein CASSSPTRQGYEQYF.

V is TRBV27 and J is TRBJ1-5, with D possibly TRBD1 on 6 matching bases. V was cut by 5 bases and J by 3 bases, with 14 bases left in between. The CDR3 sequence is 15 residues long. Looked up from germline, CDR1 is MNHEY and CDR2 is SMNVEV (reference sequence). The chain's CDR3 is CASSAFTGINQPQHF. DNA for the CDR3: TGTGCCAGCAGTGCCTTTACAGGGATCAATCAGCCCCAGCATTTT.

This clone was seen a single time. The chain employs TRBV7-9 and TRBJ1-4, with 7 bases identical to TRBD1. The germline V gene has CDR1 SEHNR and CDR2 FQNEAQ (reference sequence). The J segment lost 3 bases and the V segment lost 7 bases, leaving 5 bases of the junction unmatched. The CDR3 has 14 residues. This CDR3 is CASTGGTANEKLFF. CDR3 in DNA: TGTGCCAGCACCGGAGGGACAGCTAATGAAAAACTGTTTTTT. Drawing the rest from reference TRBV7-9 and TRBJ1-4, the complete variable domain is DTGVSQNPRHKITKRGQNVTFRCDPISEHNRLYWYRQTLGQGPEFLTYFQNEAQLEKSRLLSDRFSAERPKGSFSTLEIQRTEQGDSAMYLCASTGGTANEKLFFGSGTQLSVL.

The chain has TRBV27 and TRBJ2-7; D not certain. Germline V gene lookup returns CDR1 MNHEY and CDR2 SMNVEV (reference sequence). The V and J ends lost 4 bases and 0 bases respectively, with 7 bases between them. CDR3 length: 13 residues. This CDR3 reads CASSSPDSYEQYF. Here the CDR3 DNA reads TGTGCCAGCAGTTCCCCGGACTCCTACGAGCAGTACTTC.

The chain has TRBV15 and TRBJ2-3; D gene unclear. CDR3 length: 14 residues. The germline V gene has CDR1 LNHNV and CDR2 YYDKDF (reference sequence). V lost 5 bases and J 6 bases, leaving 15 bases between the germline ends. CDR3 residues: CATSVAARADTQYF. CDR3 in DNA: TGTGCCACCAGCGTAGCAGCTAGGGCGGATACGCAGTATTTT.

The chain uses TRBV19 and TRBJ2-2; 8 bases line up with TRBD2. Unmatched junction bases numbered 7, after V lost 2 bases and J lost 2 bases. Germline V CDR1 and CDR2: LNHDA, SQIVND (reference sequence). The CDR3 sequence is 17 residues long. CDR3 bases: TGTGCCAGTAGTATACCCCAGCGGGAGTTTAACACCGGGGAGCTGTTTTTT. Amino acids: CASSIPQREFNTGELFF.

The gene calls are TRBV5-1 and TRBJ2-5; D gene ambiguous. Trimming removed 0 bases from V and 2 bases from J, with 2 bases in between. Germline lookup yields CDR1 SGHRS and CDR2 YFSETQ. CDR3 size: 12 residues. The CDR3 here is CASSLGQETQYF. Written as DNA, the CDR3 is TGCGCCAGCAGCTTGGGACAAGAGACCCAGTACTTC. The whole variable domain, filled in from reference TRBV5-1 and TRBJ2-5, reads KAGVTQTPRYLIKTRGQQVTLSCSPISGHRSVSWYQQTPGQGLQFLFEYFSETQRNKGNFPGRFSGRQFSNSRSEMNVSTLELGDSALYLCASSLGQETQYFGPGTRLLVL.

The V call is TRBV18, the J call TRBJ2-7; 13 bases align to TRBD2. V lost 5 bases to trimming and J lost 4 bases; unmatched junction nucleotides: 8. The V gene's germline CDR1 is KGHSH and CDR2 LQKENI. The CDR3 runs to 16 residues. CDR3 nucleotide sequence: TGTGCCAGCTCAGACCCTCGGACTAGCGGGAGATACGAGCAGTACTTC. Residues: CASSDPRTSGRYEQYF.

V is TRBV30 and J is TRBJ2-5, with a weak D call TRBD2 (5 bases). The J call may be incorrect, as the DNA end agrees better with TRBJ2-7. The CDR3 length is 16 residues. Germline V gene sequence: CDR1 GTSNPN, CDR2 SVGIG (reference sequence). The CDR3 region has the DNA TGTGCCTGGAGTGCTTTCCGCGGGCCCTCAACCTACGAGCAGTACTTC. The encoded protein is CAWSAFRGPSTYEQYF.

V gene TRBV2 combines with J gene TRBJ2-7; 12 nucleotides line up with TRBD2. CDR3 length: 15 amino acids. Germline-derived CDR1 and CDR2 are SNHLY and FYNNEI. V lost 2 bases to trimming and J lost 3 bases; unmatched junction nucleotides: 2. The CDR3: CASSESSGRVYEQYF. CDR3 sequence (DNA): TGTGCCAGCAGTGAATCTAGCGGGAGGGTCTACGAGCAGTACTTC.

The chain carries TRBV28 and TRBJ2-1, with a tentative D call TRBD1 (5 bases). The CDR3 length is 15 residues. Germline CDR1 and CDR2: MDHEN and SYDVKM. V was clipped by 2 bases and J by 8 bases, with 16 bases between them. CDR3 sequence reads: CASSLRQAGADEQFF. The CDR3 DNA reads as TGTGCCAGCAGTTTACGGCAGGCTGGGGCGGATGAGCAGTTCTTC.

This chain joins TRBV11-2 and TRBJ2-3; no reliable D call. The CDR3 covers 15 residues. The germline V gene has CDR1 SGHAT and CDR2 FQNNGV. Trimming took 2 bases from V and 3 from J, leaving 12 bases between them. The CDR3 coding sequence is TGTGCCAGCAGCTTATATAACCTTGGGACAGATACGCAGTATTTT. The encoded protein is CASSLYNLGTDTQYF. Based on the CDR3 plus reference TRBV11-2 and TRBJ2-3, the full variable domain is EAGVAQSPRYKIIEKRQSVAFWCNPISGHATLYWYQQILGQGPKLLIQFQNNGVVDDSQLPKDRFSAERLKGVDSTLKIQPAKLEDSAVYLCASSLYNLGTDTQYFGPGTRLTVL.

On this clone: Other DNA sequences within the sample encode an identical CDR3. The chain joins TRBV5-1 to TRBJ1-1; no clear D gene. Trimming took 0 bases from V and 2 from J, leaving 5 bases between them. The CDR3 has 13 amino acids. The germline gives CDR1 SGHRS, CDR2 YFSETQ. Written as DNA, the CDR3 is TGCGCCAGCAGCTTGGGGGCAAACACTGAAGCTTTCTTT. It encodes CASSLGANTEAFF.